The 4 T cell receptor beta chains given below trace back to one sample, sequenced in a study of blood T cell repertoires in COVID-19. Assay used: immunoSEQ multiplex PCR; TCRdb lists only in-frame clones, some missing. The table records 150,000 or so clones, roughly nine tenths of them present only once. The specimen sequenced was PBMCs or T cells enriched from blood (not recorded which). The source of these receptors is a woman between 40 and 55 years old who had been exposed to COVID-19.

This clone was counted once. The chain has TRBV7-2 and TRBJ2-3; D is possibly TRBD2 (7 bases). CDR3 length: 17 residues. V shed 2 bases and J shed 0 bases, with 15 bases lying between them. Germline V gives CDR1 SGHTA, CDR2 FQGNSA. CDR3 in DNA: TGTGCCAGCAGCTTACGAGGGGGGGCTTCTAGCACAGATACGCAGTATTTT. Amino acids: CASSLRGGASSTDTQYF.

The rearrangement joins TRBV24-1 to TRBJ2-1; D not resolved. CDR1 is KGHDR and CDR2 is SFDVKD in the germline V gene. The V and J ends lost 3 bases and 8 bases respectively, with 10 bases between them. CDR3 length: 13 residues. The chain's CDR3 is CATSDDPGDEQFF. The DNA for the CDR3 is TGTGCCACCAGTGATGACCCGGGTGATGAGCAGTTCTTC.

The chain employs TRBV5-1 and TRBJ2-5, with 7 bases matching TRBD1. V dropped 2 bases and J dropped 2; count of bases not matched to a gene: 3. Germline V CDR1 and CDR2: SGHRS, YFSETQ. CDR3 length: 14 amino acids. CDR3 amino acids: CASSLGQVQETQYF. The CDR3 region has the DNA TGCGCCAGCAGCTTAGGACAGGTTCAAGAGACCCAGTACTTC. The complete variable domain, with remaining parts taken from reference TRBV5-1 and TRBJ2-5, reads KAGVTQTPRYLIKTRGQQVTLSCSPISGHRSVSWYQQTPGQGLQFLFEYFSETQRNKGNFPGRFSGRQFSNSRSEMNVSTLELGDSALYLCASSLGQVQETQYFGPGTRLLVL.

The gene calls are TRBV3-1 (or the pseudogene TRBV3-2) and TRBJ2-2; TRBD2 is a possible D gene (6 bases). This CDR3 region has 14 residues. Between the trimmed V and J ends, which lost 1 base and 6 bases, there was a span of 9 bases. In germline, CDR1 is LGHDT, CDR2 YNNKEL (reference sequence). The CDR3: CASSQVGGSGELFF. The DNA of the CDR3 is TGTGCCAGCAGCCAAGTTGGGGGGTCCGGGGAGCTGTTTTTT.